The 9 T cell receptor beta chains reported below all come from one sample, sequenced in a study of T-cell memory formation after mild COVID-19. TCRdb reanalysed the 5' RACE reads using MiXCR and keeps one entry per CDR3 protein. The table includes roughly 350,000 distinct CDR3 sequences, under 30% detected once. Sequenced input: PBMCs or a T cell subset sorted from them (not recorded which). Source of these receptors: an adult woman who had mild COVID-19 (a few samples of this study predate the infection). Cell type and time point are not known.

The chain carries TRBV29-1 and TRBJ2-1, with 9 positions matching TRBD2. Trimming at V came to 7 bases and at J to 0 bases, leaving 4 bases not matched to a gene. CDR1 is SQVTM and CDR2 is ANQGSEA in the germline V gene. CDR3 length equals 14 residues. The CDR3 DNA sequence: TGCAGCGGCAGCGGGGGGAGCTCCTACAATGAGCAGTTCTTC. It encodes CSGSGGSSYNEQFF.

The genes are TRBV15 and TRBJ2-5, with 12 nucleotides matching TRBD2. Per the germline V gene, CDR1 is LNHNV and CDR2 is YYDKDF (reference sequence). This CDR3 contains 16 residues. Trimming at V came to 1 base and at J to 5 bases, leaving 5 bases not matched to a gene. The CDR3 protein is CATSRGSSGGAETQYF. The CDR3 DNA is TGTGCCACCAGCAGAGGCTCTAGCGGGGGGGCGGAGACCCAGTACTTC. Full variable domain (missing parts from reference TRBV15 and TRBJ2-5): DAMVIQNPRYQVTQFGKPVTLSCSQTLNHNVMYWYQQKSSQAPKLLFHYYDKDFNNEADTPDNFQSRRPNTSFCFLDIRSPGLGDTAMYLCATSRGSSGGAETQYFGPGTRLLVL.

This clonotype came up a few times. The V call is TRBV9, the J call TRBJ2-2; D is possibly TRBD1 (6 bases). The V end lost 3 bases, the J end lost 0 bases, and 9 bases lay between the germline ends. This CDR3 spans 15 amino acids. Germline assignment: CDR1 SGDLS and CDR2 YYNGEE. This CDR3 is CASSADRANTGELFF. The CDR3 nucleotides read TGTGCCAGCAGCGCGGACAGAGCGAACACCGGGGAGCTGTTTTTT.

This chain uses TRBV7-6 with TRBJ2-7, with TRBD1 identical over 11 bases. The V gene end was trimmed by 2 bases and the J gene end by 4 bases; junction bases not matched to a gene: 4. CDR1 is SGHVS, CDR2 FNYEAQ, per germline. The CDR3 consists of 15 residues. The DNA of the CDR3 is TGTGCCAGCAGCTTATGGGACAGGGGGACTTACGAGCAGTACTTC. This codes for CASSLWDRGTYEQYF.

This clonotype was recorded a few times. The CDR3 coding sequence is TGTGCCAGCAGCTTACTGGTGGCGACTAGCGGGAGTTTCACCGGGGAGCTGTTTTTT. It translates to CASSLLVATSGSFTGELFF. V is TRBV7-8 and J is TRBJ2-2; 12 positions match TRBD2. J gave up 4 bases and V 2 bases, and 11 bases lay outside the gene matches. The germline gives CDR1 SGHVS, CDR2 FQNEAQ. The length of the CDR3 is 19 residues.

The gene calls are TRBV28 and TRBJ2-7; no definite D call. Germline assignment: CDR1 MDHEN and CDR2 SYDVKM. The CDR3 consists of 15 residues. V was clipped by 2 bases and J by 3 bases, with 14 bases between them. CDR3 loop: CASSLNLNRIYEQYF. DNA of the CDR3: TGTGCCAGCAGTTTAAACCTCAACCGTATCTACGAGCAGTACTTC.

This clonotype was seen only a few times. The chain combines TRBV29-1 with TRBJ2-3; D gene unclear. Germline loops: CDR1 SQVTM, CDR2 ANQGSEA. Between the trimmed V and J ends, which lost 5 bases and 0 bases, there was a span of 9 bases. There are 13 residues in the CDR3. In nucleotides, the CDR3 is TGCAGCGTTACAACGGTTAGCACAGATACGCAGTATTTT. It translates to CSVTTVSTDTQYF.

The CDR3 DNA follows: TGTGCCAGCAGTTGGCAGAACTATGGCTACACCTTC. Translated: CASSWQNYGYTF. The chain links TRBV25-1 to TRBJ1-2; D call uncertain. Trimming removed 5 bases at V and 2 bases at J, with 6 bases between. This CDR3 contains 12 residues. CDR1 and CDR2 from the germline V gene are MGHDK and SYGVNS.

In nucleotides, the CDR3 is TGTGCCAGCAGTGAAGGGCCGGAGGGCAGGCGCACAGATACGCAGTATTTT. It is translated as CASSEGPEGRRTDTQYF. This chain connects TRBV2 to TRBJ2-3, with D possibly TRBD2 on 6 matching bases. The CDR3 runs 17 residues. V lost 1 base to trimming and J lost 1 base, with 15 bases between them. Germline V gene lookup returns CDR1 SNHLY and CDR2 FYNNEI. The full variable domain, rest sourced from reference TRBV2 and TRBJ2-3, is EPEVTQTPSHQVTQMGQEVILRCVPISNHLYFYWYRQILGQKVEFLVSFYNNEISEKSEIFDDQFSVERPDGSNFTLKIRSTKLEDSAMYFCASSEGPEGRRTDTQYFGPGTRLTVL.